This entry lists 18 T cell receptor beta chains sequenced from one sample in a study of CD8+ T cells in alopecia areata. Sequencing templates came from extracted RNA that was reverse transcribed into cDNA. The protocol was immunoSEQ multiplex PCR, while the TCRdb copy is restricted to in-frame clones and leaves out a portion. This table has roughly 140,000 clones, about 51% appearing once. This specimen consisted of CD8+ T cells sorted from blood, obtained at week 0. The receptors derive from a human donor with alopecia areata.

J is TRBJ2-1 and V is TRBV30; no definite D call. Germline lookup yields CDR1 GTSNPN and CDR2 SVGIG (reference sequence). V was trimmed by 2 bases and J by 4 bases, leaving 6 bases between them. The CDR3 is made up of 12 amino acids. The DNA of the CDR3 is TGTGCCTGGAGTCTCGGATACAATGAGCAGTTCTTC. It yields the protein CAWSLGYNEQFF.

The J gene is TRBJ2-7, the V gene TRBV4-1, with 8 bases that match TRBD2. With V trimmed by 4 bases and J by 3 bases, 17 bases remained unmatched. Germline loops: CDR1 MGHRA, CDR2 YSYEKL. This CDR3 comprises 18 residues. In nucleotides, the CDR3 is TGCGCCAGCAGCCTCCAAAGCGGGGGAAGGTCTAGTAGCTACGAGCAGTACTTC. The encoded protein is CASSLQSGGRSSSYEQYF.

V and J are TRBV25-1 and TRBJ2-7; perhaps TRBD1 as D (5 bases). The CDR3 spans 14 residues. Trimming cost V 1 base and J 5 bases, with 12 bases left between them. Germline CDR1 and CDR2: MGHDK and SYGVNS. The CDR3 DNA follows: TGTGCCAGCAGTGAATCCCAGGGTTTCGACGAGCAGTACTTC. This gives the protein CASSESQGFDEQYF.

The chain employs TRBV15 and TRBJ1-2; D unclear. The germline gives CDR1 LNHNV, CDR2 YYDKDF (reference sequence). Trimming stripped 4 bases from V and 8 bases from J, with 17 bases between. CDR3 size: 14 residues. The CDR3 protein is CATSMGSEEPGYTF. The CDR3 DNA sequence: TGTGCCACCAGCATGGGTTCGGAGGAGCCAGGCTACACCTTC.

The chain employs TRBV9 and TRBJ1-1; 9 positions match TRBD1. This CDR3 has 15 residues. The germline gives CDR1 SGDLS, CDR2 YYNGEE. V gave up 3 bases and J gave up 3 bases; unmatched junction bases: 6. This chain's CDR3 is CASSATGGAYTEAFF. DNA for the CDR3: TGTGCCAGCAGCGCAACAGGGGGCGCGTACACTGAAGCTTTCTTT.

This clone showed up just a few times. The rearrangement joins TRBV14 to TRBJ1-1, with D uncertain. This CDR3 is built from 15 residues. Trimming removed 1 base from V and 0 bases from J, with 9 bases in between. Germline CDR1 reads SGHDN; CDR2 reads FVKESK. As DNA, the CDR3 is TGTGCCAGCAGCCAAGTTACAGAGATGAACACTGAAGCTTTCTTT. This gives the protein CASSQVTEMNTEAFF. Full variable domain (outside the CDR3, taken from reference TRBV14 and TRBJ1-1): EAGVTQFPSHSVIEKGQTVTLRCDPISGHDNLYWYRRVMGKEIKFLLHFVKESKQDESGMPNNRFLAERTGGTYSTLKVQPAELEDSGVYFCASSQVTEMNTEAFFGQGTRLTVV.

The chain is built from TRBV7-2 and TRBJ2-3, with D tentatively TRBD1 (5 bases). Germline V gives CDR1 SGHTA, CDR2 FQGNSA. The length of the CDR3 is 14 residues. V lost 1 base to trimming and J lost 2 bases, with 7 bases between them. CDR3 bases: TGTGCCAGCAGCTTAGAGGGGTTCACAGATACGCAGTATTTT. Its translation is CASSLEGFTDTQYF.

Only a few counts were recorded for this clone. The V gene is TRBV29-1, the J gene TRBJ1-1; possibly TRBD1 for D (5 bases). Trimming stripped 6 bases from V and 0 bases from J, with 11 bases between. There are 13 residues in the CDR3. The V gene's germline CDR1 is SQVTM and CDR2 ANQGSEA. Written as DNA, the CDR3 is TGCAGCGTGATCGGCAGGGTGAACACTGAAGCTTTCTTT. Protein sequence: CSVIGRVNTEAFF. Full variable domain (remainder filled in from reference TRBV29-1 and TRBJ1-1): SAVISQKPSRDICQRGTSLTIQCQVDSQVTMMFWYRQQPGQSLTLIATANQGSEATYESGFVIDKFPISRPNLTFSTLTVSNMSPEDSSIYLCSVIGRVNTEAFFGQGTRLTVV.

The chain has TRBV25-1 and TRBJ2-7, with TRBD1 as a possible D gene (6 bases). CDR1 and CDR2 from the germline V gene are MGHDK and SYGVNS. The CDR3 covers 14 residues. V lost 3 bases, J lost 9 bases, and 18 bases lay in between. CDR3 in amino acids: CASSDVRSARGQYF. The CDR3 DNA is TGTGCCAGCAGTGATGTGCGTAGTGCCAGGGGGCAGTACTTC.

The rearrangement uses TRBV2 and TRBJ2-1, with D unclear. The CDR3 is 11 amino acids. Trimming left V 4 bases short and J 7 bases short, with 5 bases between. The V gene's germline CDR1 is SNHLY and CDR2 FYNNEI. The CDR3 is CASSGTNEQFF. The CDR3 DNA reads TGTGCCAGCAGTGGGACGAATGAGCAGTTCTTC.

A note on this clone: Other DNA variants within this sample encode the same CDR3. This chain uses TRBV14 with TRBJ2-7; 11 bases match TRBD1. Germline loops: CDR1 SGHDN, CDR2 FVKESK. The CDR3 totals 14 residues. The V gene end was trimmed by 4 bases and the J gene end by 3 bases; junction bases not matched to a gene: 2. The DNA of the CDR3 is TGTGCCAGCAGCCCCGGGACAGGGGGCTACGAGCAGTACTTC. This gives the protein CASSPGTGGYEQYF.

The chain links TRBV19 to TRBJ2-7; no definite D call. The CDR3 has 14 amino acids. With 5 bases removed from V and 5 bases from J, the gap between germline ends came to 16 bases. Germline loops: CDR1 LNHDA, CDR2 SQIVND (reference sequence). The CDR3 coding sequence is TGTGCCAGTAGTCCCACGTCCAGGATCCACGAGCAGTACTTC. Protein sequence: CASSPTSRIHEQYF.

The table lists this clone with a few counts. This sequence joins TRBV6-1 and TRBJ1-5, with D unresolved. Germline CDR1 MNHNS, CDR2 SASEGT. The CDR3 length is 13 residues. With 3 bases removed from V and 7 bases from J, the gap between germline ends came to 10 bases. The CDR3: CASSENLLQPQHF. The CDR3 DNA sequence: TGTGCCAGCAGTGAGAATCTACTACAGCCCCAGCATTTT.

The chain employs TRBV27 and TRBJ2-7, with 7 nucleotides matching TRBD1. V gave up 5 bases and J gave up 5 bases; unmatched junction bases: 18. The CDR3 totals 17 residues. The germline V gene has CDR1 MNHEY and CDR2 SMNVEV (reference sequence). CDR3 sequence reads: CASSLLKKTGLVDEQYF. CDR3 sequence (DNA): TGTGCCAGCAGTCTCCTGAAAAAGACAGGGCTCGTCGACGAGCAGTACTTC.

This chain connects TRBV27 to TRBJ1-1; D call uncertain. This CDR3 comprises 15 residues. The ends were cut back, 3 bases at V and 3 bases at J, with 14 bases in the middle. The germline V gene has CDR1 MNHEY and CDR2 SMNVEV (reference sequence). The CDR3 loop is CASSLEATPYTEAFF. CDR3 nucleotide sequence: TGTGCCAGCAGTTTGGAGGCAACCCCTTACACTGAAGCTTTCTTT.

The chain joins TRBV30 to TRBJ1-3; no clear D gene. Germline V lookup: CDR1 GTSNPN, CDR2 SVGIG (reference sequence). V lost 0 bases, J lost 0 bases, and 3 bases lay in between. This CDR3 spans 13 amino acids. The CDR3 here is CAWSVDSGNTIYF. CDR3 DNA sequence: TGTGCCTGGAGTGTAGACTCTGGAAACACCATATATTTT.

The genes are TRBV4-3 and TRBJ1-1, with TRBD1 matching 7 bases. The CDR3 contains 15 residues. Trimming at V came to 1 base and at J to 6 bases, leaving 8 bases not matched to a gene. Germline CDR1 reads LGHNA; CDR2 reads YSLEER. In DNA form, the CDR3 reads TGCGCCAGCAGCCAAGGAAGGACAGGCCATGCTGAAGCTTTCTTT. Translation: CASSQGRTGHAEAFF.

Regarding this clone: Other DNA sequences in the same sample also yield this CDR3. This rearrangement joins TRBV4-3 to TRBJ1-5; D might be TRBD1 (6 bases). Trimming removed 0 bases from V and 7 bases from J, with 13 bases in between. CDR1 and CDR2 from the germline V gene are LGHNA and YSLEER. The CDR3 has 15 amino acids. The CDR3 loop reads CASSQDRGAGQPQHF. CDR3 DNA sequence: TGCGCCAGCAGCCAAGACAGGGGAGCGGGGCAGCCCCAGCATTTT.